These 13 T cell receptor beta chains came from one sample sequenced in a study of cytomegalovirus exposure and HLA in healthy donors. Use of 60 Vbeta and 13 Jbeta primers characterized the PCR. The method was immunoSEQ multiplex PCR; TCRdb's version includes in-frame clones alone and lacks a portion of them. The table lists 90,000 to 150,000 clones, around two thirds of them singletons. Sequencing was done on a sample of PBMCs. Receptors were obtained from a woman aged 40 to 50 in good health and CMV-seropositive.

V usage is TRBV5-1 and J usage is TRBJ1-1; D not resolved. Trimming pared 3 bases from V and 1 base from J, leaving 10 bases between. CDR1 SGHRS and CDR2 YFSETQ come from the germline V gene. The CDR3 extends over 14 amino acids. The CDR3 region is CASSWMGRNTEAFF. For the CDR3, the DNA is TGCGCCAGCAGCTGGATGGGCCGGAACACTGAAGCTTTCTTT.

This chain uses TRBV10-3 with TRBJ1-1; the D gene is possibly TRBD1 (5 bases). From germline, CDR1 is ENHRY and CDR2 SYGVKD. Trimming stripped 8 bases from V and 0 bases from J, with 13 bases between. The CDR3 loop spans 14 amino acids. CDR3 loop: CAIGADHMNTEAFF. The CDR3 nucleotides are TGTGCCATCGGGGCAGATCACATGAACACTGAAGCTTTCTTT.

Only a few counts were recorded for this clone. The chain links TRBV19 to TRBJ2-5, with 8 nucleotides matching TRBD1. The CDR3 is 13 amino acids. Germline V CDR1 and CDR2: LNHDA, SQIVND (reference sequence). The V segment lost 5 bases and the J segment 5 bases; nucleotides outside the gene matches: 4. DNA of the CDR3: TGTGCCAGTAGTTCTCAGGGGGCGGAGACCCAGTACTTC. This translates into CASSSQGAETQYF.

This chain joins TRBV7-9 and TRBJ2-5; 9 bases line up with TRBD2. Germline V gives CDR1 SEHNR, CDR2 FQNEAQ (reference sequence). The J segment lost 2 bases and the V segment lost 4 bases, leaving 8 bases of the junction unmatched. CDR3 length: 16 residues. CDR3 nucleotides: TGTGCCAGCAGCTCCAATCCGGGACTAGCACAAGAGACCCAGTACTTC. Translating it yields CASSSNPGLAQETQYF.

The gene calls are TRBV4-1 and TRBJ2-5; tentatively, D is TRBD1 (6 bases). CDR3 length: 16 amino acids. Germline CDR1 and CDR2: MGHRA and YSYEKL. V was pared by 0 bases and J by 2 bases, with 13 bases between. The CDR3 is CASSQDQGNIQETQYF. The CDR3 bases are TGCGCCAGCAGCCAAGATCAGGGGAACATACAAGAGACCCAGTACTTC.

Only one count was recorded for this clone. V usage is TRBV5-1 and J usage is TRBJ1-1, with D possibly being TRBD1 (5 bases). This CDR3 spans 16 amino acids. Per the germline V gene, CDR1 is SGHRS and CDR2 is YFSETQ. V lost 4 bases and J 4 bases, leaving 20 bases between the germline ends. This chain's CDR3 is CASSLLSRAGSTEAFF. The DNA of the CDR3 is TGCGCCAGCAGCCTATTATCCAGGGCGGGAAGCACTGAAGCTTTCTTT.

This chain uses TRBV29-1 with TRBJ2-3; D is unclear. V lost 4 bases to trimming and J lost 5 bases, with 10 bases between them. The CDR3 totals 12 residues. CDR1 is SQVTM, CDR2 ANQGSEA, per germline. The CDR3 loop reads CSVAVSRDTQYF. The CDR3 DNA follows: TGCAGCGTTGCAGTCTCCCGAGATACGCAGTATTTT.

The chain employs TRBV7-8 and TRBJ2-3; 7 positions agree with TRBD1. V gave up 5 bases and J gave up 7 bases; unmatched junction bases: 9. This CDR3 spans 14 amino acids. The germline V gene has CDR1 SGHVS and CDR2 FQNEAQ. Written as DNA, the CDR3 is TGTGCCAGCAGCACCGACAGGGTAGAAAATACGCAGTATTTT. Amino acids: CASSTDRVENTQYF.

V usage is TRBV19 and J usage is TRBJ1-2; no definite D call. The V end lost 9 bases, the J end lost 1 base, and 30 bases lay between the germline ends. Germline CDR1 is LNHDA and CDR2 is SQIVND (reference sequence). The CDR3 spans 19 residues. Here the CDR3 reads CARTDTLITPTLLNYGYTF. CDR3 DNA: TGTGCCAGGACCGACACGCTAATTACCCCTACCCTCCTTAACTATGGCTACACCTTC.

The chain has TRBV7-2 and TRBJ2-3, with TRBD2 as a possible D gene (5 bases). The germline gives CDR1 SGHTA, CDR2 FQGNSA. The length of the CDR3 is 19 residues. Between the trimmed V and J ends, which lost 0 bases and 6 bases, there was a span of 25 bases. CDR3 loop: CASSLAPGKMLHLLDTQYF. The DNA of the CDR3 is TGTGCCAGCAGCTTAGCTCCGGGGAAGATGCTACATCTATTGGATACGCAGTATTTT.

This chain joins TRBV25-1 and TRBJ2-1; 10 positions agree with TRBD2. The germline V gene encodes CDR1 MGHDK and CDR2 SYGVNS. With 4 bases clipped from V and 5 bases from J, the junction kept 8 bases outside the gene matches. This CDR3 is built from 16 residues. CDR3 sequence reads: CASSGSLAGVHNEQFF. The CDR3 region has the DNA TGTGCCAGCAGTGGGTCTCTAGCGGGGGTTCACAATGAGCAGTTCTTC.

This chain links TRBV12-5 with TRBJ2-2; 12 nucleotides line up with TRBD1. The CDR3 extends over 15 amino acids. Germline V lookup: CDR1 LGHNT, CDR2 FRNRAP. Trimming at V came to 6 bases and at J to 6 bases, leaving 5 bases not matched to a gene. CDR3 nucleotides: TGTGCTAGTGGGGCCGGGACAGGGGGCCCCGGGGAGCTGTTTTTT. It translates to CASGAGTGGPGELFF. Variable domain in full (rest from reference TRBV12-5 and TRBJ2-2): DARVTQTPRHKVTEMGQEVTMRCQPILGHNTVFWYRQTMMQGLELLAYFRNRAPLDDSGMPKDRFSAEMPDATLATLKIQPSEPRDSAVYFCASGAGTGGPGELFFGEGSRLTVL.

The CDR3 bases are TGCAGTGCGACCGACAAGGAAGCTTTCTTT. Residues: CSATDKEAFF. The genes are TRBV20-1 and TRBJ1-1; D is unclear. V lost 6 bases and J 8 bases, leaving 10 bases between the germline ends. CDR3 length: 10 residues. CDR1 is DFQATT, CDR2 SNEGSKA, per germline (reference sequence).